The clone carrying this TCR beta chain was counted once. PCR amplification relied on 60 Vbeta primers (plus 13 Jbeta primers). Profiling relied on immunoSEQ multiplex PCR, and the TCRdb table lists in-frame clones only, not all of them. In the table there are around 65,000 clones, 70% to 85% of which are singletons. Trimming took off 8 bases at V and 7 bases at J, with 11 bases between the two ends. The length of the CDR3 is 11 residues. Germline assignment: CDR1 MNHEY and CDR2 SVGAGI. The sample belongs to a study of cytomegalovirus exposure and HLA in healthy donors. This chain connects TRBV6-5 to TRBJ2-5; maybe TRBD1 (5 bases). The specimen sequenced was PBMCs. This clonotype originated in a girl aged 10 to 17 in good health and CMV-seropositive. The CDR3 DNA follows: TGTGCCAGCCAGGGTGTCGGGACCCAGTACTTC. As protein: CASQGVGTQYF.